Each of the 13 T cell receptor beta chains below was sequenced from the same sample in a study of Ad26.COV2.S vaccination and SARS-CoV-2 variants. Documented treatment: around 19 received Ad26.COV2.S at low or high dose, single or two shots; roughly five received placebo; per-sample allocation not given. Sample collection was performed on day 63 after the first vaccine or placebo injection. Clones were read by immunoSEQ multiplex PCR, and TCRdb kept only the in-frame ones, dropping some. The sample shows around 450,000 clones, approximately 90% of them seen only once. The sample in question was peripheral blood, obtained in a trial of Ad26.COV2.S vaccine versus placebo. These receptors originate from a person between 18 and 59 years old who received the Ad26.COV2.S COVID-19 vaccine or a placebo.

The gene calls are TRBV27 and TRBJ2-6; no clear D. V lost 8 bases and J lost 0, with 11 bases in between. Germline V gene data show CDR1 as MNHEY and CDR2 as SMNVEV (reference sequence). CDR3 length: 15 residues. CDR3 DNA: TGTGCCAGCGTCGGATGGGACTCTGGGGCCAACGTCCTGACTTTC. Translation: CASVGWDSGANVLTF.

The V gene is TRBV30, the J gene TRBJ1-2; weak D call: TRBD1 (6 bases). CDR3 length equals 13 residues. CDR1 is GTSNPN, CDR2 SVGIG, per germline (reference sequence). Trimming removed 4 bases from V and 6 bases from J, with 15 bases in between. The chain's CDR3 is CAWNPGAGHGYTF. The DNA for the CDR3 is TGTGCCTGGAACCCGGGGGCAGGGCATGGCTACACCTTC.

Only one count was recorded for this clone. The V and J genes are TRBV30 and TRBJ1-3, with D unresolved. The CDR3 runs 13 residues. V was shortened by 1 base and J by 2 bases, with 6 bases between the two germline ends. CDR1 is GTSNPN and CDR2 is SVGIG in the germline V gene (reference sequence). CDR3 DNA: TGTGCCTGGAGTGGCAGTACTGGAAACACCATATATTTT. The encoded protein is CAWSGSTGNTIYF.

By sample share, this clone is medium-sized (0.01 to 0.1%). The V and J genes are TRBV2 and TRBJ1-1; a possible D gene is TRBD1 (6 bases). V gave up 4 bases and J gave up 7 bases, with 13 bases separating them. The germline V gene encodes CDR1 SNHLY and CDR2 FYNNEI. The length of the CDR3 is 13 residues. The CDR3 DNA reads TGTGCCAGCAGTGGTCTAGGACAGCTTGAAGCTTTCTTT. Its translation is CASSGLGQLEAFF.

This clone was recorded once. CDR3 amino acids: CASSQDTANEQFF. Here the CDR3 DNA reads TGTGCCAGCAGCCAAGACACAGCAAATGAGCAGTTCTTC. V usage is TRBV3-1 (or the pseudogene TRBV3-2) and J usage is TRBJ2-1; no reliable D call. Trimming cost V 0 bases and J 7 bases, with 7 bases left between them. This CDR3 spans 13 amino acids. Germline V lookup: CDR1 LGHDT, CDR2 YNNKEL (reference sequence).

The chain is built from TRBV13 and TRBJ1-2; a possible D gene is TRBD1 (5 bases). CDR3 length equals 13 residues. Germline V lookup: CDR1 PRHDT, CDR2 FYEKMQ (reference sequence). V shed 5 bases and J shed 7 bases, with 14 bases lying between them. Written as DNA, the CDR3 is TGTGCCAGCAGCCCCGGGAGGGACCCTGGCTACACCTTC. Translation gives CASSPGRDPGYTF. The full variable domain, with the rest looked up from reference TRBV13 and TRBJ1-2, is AAGVIQSPRHLIKEKRETATLKCYPIPRHDTVYWYQQGPGQDPQFLISFYEKMQSDKGSIPDRFSAQQFSDYHSELNMSSLELGDSALYFCASSPGRDPGYTFGSGTRLTVV.

The chain joins TRBV28 to TRBJ1-3; D gene unclear. Germline assignment: CDR1 MDHEN and CDR2 SYDVKM. The CDR3 contains 16 residues. With 2 bases removed from V and 1 base from J, the gap between germline ends came to 12 bases. The CDR3 sequence: CASSLPRRISGNTIYF. The CDR3 bases are TGTGCCAGCAGTTTACCACGACGGATATCTGGAAACACCATATATTTT.

The chain carries TRBV2 and TRBJ1-2, with 8 nucleotides matching TRBD1. The CDR3 loop spans 14 amino acids. V shed 6 bases and J 6 bases; nucleotides not matched to a gene: 9. Per the germline V gene, CDR1 is SNHLY and CDR2 is FYNNEI. The CDR3 spells CASRAQGASNGYTF. Here the CDR3 DNA reads TGTGCCAGCAGGGCTCAGGGGGCGTCGAATGGCTACACCTTC.

This chain connects TRBV30 to TRBJ1-1; D is uncertain. This CDR3 contains 13 residues. The germline V gene has CDR1 GTSNPN and CDR2 SVGIG (reference sequence). Between the trimmed V and J ends, which lost 5 bases and 1 base, there was a span of 11 bases. In DNA form, the CDR3 reads TGTGCCTGGGTGCACGTCCGGAACACTGAAGCTTTCTTT. Its translation is CAWVHVRNTEAFF.

This clone showed up just once. The genes are TRBV28 and TRBJ1-3; D gene unclear. The CDR3 has 15 residues. Per germline, CDR1 MDHEN and CDR2 SYDVKM. Trimming pared 2 bases from V and 0 bases from J, leaving 8 bases between. The chain's CDR3 is CASSLPPGSGNTIYF. The CDR3 DNA reads TGTGCCAGCAGTTTACCCCCAGGCTCTGGAAACACCATATATTTT.

The rearrangement uses TRBV4-3 and TRBJ1-3, with a tentative D call TRBD1 (6 bases). The germline V and J ends were trimmed by 0 bases and 3 bases, with 12 bases remaining between them. The germline CDR1 and CDR2 sequences are LGHNA and YSLEER. The CDR3 runs to 16 residues. CDR3 DNA: TGCGCCAGCAGCCAAGATGGGGGGCTTTTTGGAAACACCATATATTTT. Translated, it gives CASSQDGGLFGNTIYF.

The chain uses TRBV6-2 or TRBV6-3 and TRBJ2-7; TRBD2 might be the D (5 bases). The V gene lost 5 bases and the J gene lost 1 base, with 9 bases spanning the gap. CDR1 MNHEY and CDR2 SVGEGT come from the germline V gene. The CDR3 runs 13 residues. For the CDR3, the DNA is TGTGCCAGCAGTGCGGGTCGGTCCTACGAGCAGTACTTC. Residues: CASSAGRSYEQYF.

This chain joins TRBV7-9 and TRBJ1-3; D unclear. The CDR3 spans 15 residues. Germline V lookup: CDR1 SEHNR, CDR2 FQNEAQ (reference sequence). V was cut by 7 bases and J by 0 bases, with 13 bases left in between. The CDR3: CASTSDLSSGNTIYF. The CDR3 DNA reads TGTGCCAGCACCTCGGACTTAAGCTCTGGAAACACCATATATTTT.